This TCR beta chain is drawn from a study of OX40 agonist ivuxolimab in advanced cancers. Study-level background: Past anti-PD-1, anti-PD-L1 or anti-CTLA-4 therapy was accepted, and approximately 37% had received some. Overall study findings and caveats: It was also the case that some nonresponders had low normalized T-cell clonal expansion. Expanded clones tended on average to be more numerous among CD8+ T cells than CD4+.

The method was immunoSEQ multiplex PCR; TCRdb's version includes in-frame clones alone and lacks a portion of them. The table lists 40,000 to 60,000 clones, 88% of them singletons. This clone is a singleton in its sample. Its specificity is not known. The CDR3 runs 16 residues. Between the trimmed V and J ends, which lost 5 bases and 3 bases, there was a span of 14 bases. Germline V gives CDR1 LNHDA, CDR2 SQIVND (reference sequence). The chain uses TRBV19 and TRBJ2-6; D call uncertain. This sequence was found in an adult with an advanced solid tumor such as melanoma, head and neck, liver or kidney cancer. Sequences were derived from CD4+ or CD8+ T cells sorted from blood, sampled in a trial of the OX40 agonist ivuxolimab. The CDR3 DNA reads TGTGCCAGTAGTGCCTCTCCCGTGGTTGGGGCCAACGTCCTGACTTTC. This translates into CASSASPVVGANVLTF.